One T cell receptor beta chain is described in this entry. Some clones are missing from TCRdb's copy, which holds only in-frame ones; the method was immunoSEQ multiplex PCR. Of approximately 120,000 clones detected, roughly 90% appear once; the ten largest clones hold 4.2%. This sample was included in a study of T cell responses to AZD1222 COVID-19 vaccine. Germline V gene data show CDR1 as SGHNT and CDR2 as YENEEA. The V end was cut by 8 bases, the J end by 7 bases, with 23 bases between. The CDR3 runs 15 residues. The V gene is TRBV11-3, the J gene TRBJ1-2, with D possibly being TRBD1 (5 bases). The TCR sequence derives from an adult in good health. Here the sequenced sample was peripheral blood, taken on day 0 of AZD1222 vaccination. CDR3 bases: TGTGCCAGCTTAAAAAAAAGGGGCAGCCCCGCTGGCTACACCTTC. It translates to CASLKKRGSPAGYTF.